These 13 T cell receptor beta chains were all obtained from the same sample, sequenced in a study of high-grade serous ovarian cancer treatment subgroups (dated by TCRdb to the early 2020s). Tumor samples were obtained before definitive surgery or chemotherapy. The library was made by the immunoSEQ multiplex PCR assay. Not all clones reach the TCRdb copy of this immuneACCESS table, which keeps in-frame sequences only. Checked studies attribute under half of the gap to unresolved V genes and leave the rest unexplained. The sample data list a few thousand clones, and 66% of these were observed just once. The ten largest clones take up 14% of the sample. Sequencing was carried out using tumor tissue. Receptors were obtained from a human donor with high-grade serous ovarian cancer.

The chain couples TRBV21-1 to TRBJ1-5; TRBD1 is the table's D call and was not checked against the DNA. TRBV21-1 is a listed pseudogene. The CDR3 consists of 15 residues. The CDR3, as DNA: TGTGCCAGCAGCAAAGGGGGACAGCTAAACCAGCCCCAGCATTTT. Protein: CASSKGGQLNQPQHF.

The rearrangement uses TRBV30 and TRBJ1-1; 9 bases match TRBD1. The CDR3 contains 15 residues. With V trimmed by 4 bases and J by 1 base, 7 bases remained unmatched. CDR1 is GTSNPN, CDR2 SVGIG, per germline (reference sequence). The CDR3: CAWTHGQGRNTEAFF. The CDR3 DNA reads TGTGCCTGGACCCATGGACAGGGGCGGAACACTGAAGCTTTCTTT.

The CDR3 loop is CASGLGSYEQYF. The CDR3 DNA sequence: TGTGCCAGCGGACTAGGATCCTACGAGCAGTACTTC. The chain joins TRBV10-3 to TRBJ2-7; the match to TRBD2 covers 7 bases. CDR1 and CDR2 (germline): ENHRY, SYGVKD. The J segment lost 1 base and the V segment lost 10 bases, leaving 4 bases of the junction unmatched. The CDR3 covers 12 residues.

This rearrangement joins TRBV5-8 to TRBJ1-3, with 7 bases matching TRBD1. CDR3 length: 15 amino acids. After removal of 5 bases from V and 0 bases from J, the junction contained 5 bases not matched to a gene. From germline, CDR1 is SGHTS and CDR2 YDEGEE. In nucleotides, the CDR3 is TGTGCCAGCAGGTGGGACAGAACCTCTGGAAACACCATATATTTT. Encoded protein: CASRWDRTSGNTIYF.

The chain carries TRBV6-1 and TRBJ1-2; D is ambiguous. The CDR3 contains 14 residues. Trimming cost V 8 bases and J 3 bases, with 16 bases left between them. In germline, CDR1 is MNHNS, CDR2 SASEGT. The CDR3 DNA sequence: TGTGCCAGCCTGGGTTGGGGTCTGGACTATGGCTACACCTTC. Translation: CASLGWGLDYGYTF.

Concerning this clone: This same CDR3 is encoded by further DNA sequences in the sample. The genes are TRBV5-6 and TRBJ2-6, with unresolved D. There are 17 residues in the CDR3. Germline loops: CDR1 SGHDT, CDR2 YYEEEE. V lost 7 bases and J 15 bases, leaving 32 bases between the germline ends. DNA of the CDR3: TGTGCCAGCGACCCAAGCAATATCACAAAGTCGGGCCAACGCCTGACTTTC. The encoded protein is CASDPSNITKSGQRLTF.

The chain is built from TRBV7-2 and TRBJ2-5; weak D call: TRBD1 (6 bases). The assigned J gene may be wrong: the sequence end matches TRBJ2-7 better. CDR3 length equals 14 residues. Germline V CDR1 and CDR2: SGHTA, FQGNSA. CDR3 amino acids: CASSLGGLRYEQYF. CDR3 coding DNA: TGTGCCAGCAGCTTAGGGGGGCTACGCTACGAGCAGTACTTC.

CDR3 DNA: TGTGCCAGTAGTATTAGGCTTCTAGACGAGCAGTACTTC. This codes for CASSIRLLDEQYF. This sequence joins TRBV19 and TRBJ2-7, with unresolved D. From germline, CDR1 is LNHDA and CDR2 SQIVND (reference sequence). With 3 bases removed from V and 5 bases from J, the gap between germline ends came to 11 bases. The CDR3 covers 13 residues.

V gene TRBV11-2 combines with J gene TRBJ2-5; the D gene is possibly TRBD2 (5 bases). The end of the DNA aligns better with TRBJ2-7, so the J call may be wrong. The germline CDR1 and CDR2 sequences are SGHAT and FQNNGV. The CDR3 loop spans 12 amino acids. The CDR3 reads CASSPGVYEQYF. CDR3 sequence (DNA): TGTGCCAGCAGCCCCGGGGTCTACGAGCAGTACTTC.

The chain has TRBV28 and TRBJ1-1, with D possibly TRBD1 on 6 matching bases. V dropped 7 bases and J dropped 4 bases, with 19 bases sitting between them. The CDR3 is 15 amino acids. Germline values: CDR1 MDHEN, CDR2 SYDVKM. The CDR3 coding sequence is TGTGCCAGCATCCCTTGGGGGGGGGCGAGCACTGAAGCTTTCTTT. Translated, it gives CASIPWGGASTEAFF.

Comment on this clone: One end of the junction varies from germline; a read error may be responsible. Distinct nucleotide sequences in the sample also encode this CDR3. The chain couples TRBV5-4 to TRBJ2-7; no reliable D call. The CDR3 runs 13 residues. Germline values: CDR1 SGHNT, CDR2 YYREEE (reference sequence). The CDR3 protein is CASSYSRDYEQYF. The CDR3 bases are TGCGCCAGCAGCTACTCAAGGGACTACGAGCAGTACTTC.

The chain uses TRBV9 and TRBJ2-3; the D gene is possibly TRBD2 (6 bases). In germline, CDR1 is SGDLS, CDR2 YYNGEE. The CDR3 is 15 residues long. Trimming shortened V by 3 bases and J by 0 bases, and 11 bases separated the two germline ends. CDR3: CASSGTGTSTDTQYF. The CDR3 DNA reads TGTGCCAGCAGCGGCACCGGGACTAGCACAGATACGCAGTATTTT.

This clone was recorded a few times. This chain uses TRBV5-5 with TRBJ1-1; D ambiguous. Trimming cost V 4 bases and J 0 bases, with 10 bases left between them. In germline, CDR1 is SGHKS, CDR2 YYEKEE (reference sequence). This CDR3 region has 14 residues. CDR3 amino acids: CASSLQKMNTEAFF. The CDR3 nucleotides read TGTGCCAGCAGCCTCCAGAAGATGAACACTGAAGCTTTCTTT.